The clone carrying this TCR beta chain was seen more than once but under ten times. The antigen is undetermined. The data belong to a study of cytomegalovirus exposure and HLA in healthy donors. The study's findings and limits: There were some 150 TCR beta chains listed as cytomegalovirus-associated.

Profiling relied on immunoSEQ multiplex PCR, and the TCRdb table lists in-frame clones only, not all of them. The sample has 230,000 or so clones; 70% to 90% are singletons. Trimming shortened V by 0 bases and J by 6 bases, and 10 bases separated the two germline ends. There are 13 residues in the CDR3. Germline assignment: CDR1 SGDLS and CDR2 YYNGEE. The clonotype was recovered from a woman between 18 and 29 years old in good health and CMV-seronegative. This rearrangement joins TRBV9 to TRBJ2-7; D is uncertain. Sequenced: PBMCs. For the CDR3, the DNA is TGTGCCAGCAGCGTAGTACCCCTGGCCGAGCAGTACTTC. This translates into CASSVVPLAEQYF.